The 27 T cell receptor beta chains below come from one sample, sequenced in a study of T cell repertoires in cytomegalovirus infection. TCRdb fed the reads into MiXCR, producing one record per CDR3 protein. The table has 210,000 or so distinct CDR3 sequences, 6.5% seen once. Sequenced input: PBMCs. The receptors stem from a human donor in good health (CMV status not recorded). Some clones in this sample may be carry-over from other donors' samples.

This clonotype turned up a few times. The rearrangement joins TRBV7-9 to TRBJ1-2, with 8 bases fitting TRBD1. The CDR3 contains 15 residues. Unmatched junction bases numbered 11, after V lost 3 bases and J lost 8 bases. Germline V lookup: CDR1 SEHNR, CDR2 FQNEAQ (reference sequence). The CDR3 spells CASSFAGTGLEGYTF. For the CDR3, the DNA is TGTGCCAGCAGCTTTGCCGGGACAGGTCTAGAAGGCTACACCTTC. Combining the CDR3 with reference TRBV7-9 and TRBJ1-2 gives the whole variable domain DTGVSQNPRHKITKRGQNVTFRCDPISEHNRLYWYRQTLGQGPEFLTYFQNEAQLEKSRLLSDRFSAERPKGSFSTLEIQRTEQGDSAMYLCASSFAGTGLEGYTFGSGTRLTVV.

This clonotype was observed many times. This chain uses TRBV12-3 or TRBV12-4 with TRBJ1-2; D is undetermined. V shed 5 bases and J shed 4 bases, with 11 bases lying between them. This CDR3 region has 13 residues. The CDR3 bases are TGTGCCAGCAGTCCCGGACGGACCTATGGCTACACCTTC. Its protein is CASSPGRTYGYTF.

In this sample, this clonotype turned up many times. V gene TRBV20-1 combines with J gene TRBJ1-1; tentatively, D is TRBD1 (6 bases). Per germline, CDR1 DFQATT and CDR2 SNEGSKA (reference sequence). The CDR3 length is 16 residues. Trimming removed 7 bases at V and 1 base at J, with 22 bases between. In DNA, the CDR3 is TGCAGTGTATTGAAACAGGGATCAGGAGGGAACACTGAAGCTTTCTTT. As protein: CSVLKQGSGGNTEAFF.

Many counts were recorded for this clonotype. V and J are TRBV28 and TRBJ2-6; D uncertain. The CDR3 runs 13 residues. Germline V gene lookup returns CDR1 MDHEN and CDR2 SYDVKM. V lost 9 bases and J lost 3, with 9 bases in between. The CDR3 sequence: CASRHSGANVLTF. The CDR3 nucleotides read TGTGCCAGTCGGCATAGTGGGGCCAACGTCCTGACTTTC.

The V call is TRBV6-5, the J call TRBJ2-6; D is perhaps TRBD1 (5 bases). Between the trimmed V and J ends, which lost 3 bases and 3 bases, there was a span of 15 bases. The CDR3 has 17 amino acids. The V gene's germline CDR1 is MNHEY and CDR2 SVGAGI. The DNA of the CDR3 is TGTGCCAGCAGTTATGGCAGGGCGTCGGGTGGGGCCAACGTCCTGACTTTC. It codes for CASSYGRASGGANVLTF.

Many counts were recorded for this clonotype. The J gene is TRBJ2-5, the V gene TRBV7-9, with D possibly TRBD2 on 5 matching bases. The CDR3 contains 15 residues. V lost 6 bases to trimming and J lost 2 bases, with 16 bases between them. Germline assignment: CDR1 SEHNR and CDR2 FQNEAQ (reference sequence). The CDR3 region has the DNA TGTGCCAGCAGTCGAACGGACTTGCCTCAAGAGACCCAGTACTTC. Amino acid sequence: CASSRTDLPQETQYF.

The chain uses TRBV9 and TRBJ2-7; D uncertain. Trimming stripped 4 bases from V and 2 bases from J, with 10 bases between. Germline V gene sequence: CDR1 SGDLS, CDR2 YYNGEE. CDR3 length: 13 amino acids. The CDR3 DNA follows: TGTGCCAGCAGCTGGGATCCGACCTACGAGCAGTACTTC. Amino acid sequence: CASSWDPTYEQYF. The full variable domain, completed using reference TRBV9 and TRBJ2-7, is DSGVTQTPKHLITATGQRVTLRCSPRSGDLSVYWYQQSLDQGLQFLIQYYNGEERAKGNILERFSAQQFPDLHSELNLSSLELGDSALYFCASSWDPTYEQYFGPGTRLTVT.

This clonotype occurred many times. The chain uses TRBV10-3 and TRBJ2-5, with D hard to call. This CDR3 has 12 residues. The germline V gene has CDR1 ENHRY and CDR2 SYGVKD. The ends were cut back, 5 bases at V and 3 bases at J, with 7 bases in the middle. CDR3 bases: TGTGCCATCAGTTCGCAGGAAGAGACCCAGTACTTC. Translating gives CAISSQEETQYF.

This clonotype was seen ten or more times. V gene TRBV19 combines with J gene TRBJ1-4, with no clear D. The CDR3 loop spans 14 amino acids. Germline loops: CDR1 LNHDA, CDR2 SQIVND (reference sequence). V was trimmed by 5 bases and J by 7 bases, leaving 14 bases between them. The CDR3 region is CASSRTSNPEKLFF. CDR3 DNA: TGTGCCAGTAGTCGGACGTCGAACCCTGAAAAACTGTTTTTT.

DNA for the CDR3: TGTGCCAGTAGCATCTTCGGACAAGAGACCCAGTACTTC. It specifies CASSIFGQETQYF. The chain recombines TRBV19 with TRBJ2-5; unclear D gene. Trimming took 6 bases from V and 2 from J, leaving 10 bases between them. CDR3 length: 13 amino acids. Looked up from germline, CDR1 is LNHDA and CDR2 is SQIVND (reference sequence). The complete variable domain, with remaining parts taken from reference TRBV19 and TRBJ2-5, reads DGGITQSPKYLFRKEGQNVTLSCEQNLNHDAMYWYRQDPGQGLRLIYYSQIVNDFQKGDIAEGYSVSREKKESFPLTVTSAQKNPTAFYLCASSIFGQETQYFGPGTRLLVL.

Written as DNA, the CDR3 is TGTGCCAGCAGTCCACATACTCCAACTAGCACAGATACGCAGTATTTT. Translated, it gives CASSPHTPTSTDTQYF. The chain has TRBV2 and TRBJ2-3; D not resolved. This CDR3 region has 16 residues. Between the trimmed V and J ends, which lost 5 bases and 0 bases, there was a span of 15 bases. From germline, CDR1 is SNHLY and CDR2 FYNNEI. The whole variable domain, filled in from reference TRBV2 and TRBJ2-3, reads EPEVTQTPSHQVTQMGQEVILRCVPISNHLYFYWYRQILGQKVEFLVSFYNNEISEKSEIFDDQFSVERPDGSNFTLKIRSTKLEDSAMYFCASSPHTPTSTDTQYFGPGTRLTVL.

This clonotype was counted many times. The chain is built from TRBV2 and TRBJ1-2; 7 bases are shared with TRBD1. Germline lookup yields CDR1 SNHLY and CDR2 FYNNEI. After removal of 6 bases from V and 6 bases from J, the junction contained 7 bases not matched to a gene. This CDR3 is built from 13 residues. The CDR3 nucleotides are TGTGCCAGCAGGGAACAGGGGCCCAATGGCTACACCTTC. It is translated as CASREQGPNGYTF. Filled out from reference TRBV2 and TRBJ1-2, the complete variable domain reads EPEVTQTPSHQVTQMGQEVILRCVPISNHLYFYWYRQILGQKVEFLVSFYNNEISEKSEIFDDQFSVERPDGSNFTLKIRSTKLEDSAMYFCASREQGPNGYTFGSGTRLTVV.

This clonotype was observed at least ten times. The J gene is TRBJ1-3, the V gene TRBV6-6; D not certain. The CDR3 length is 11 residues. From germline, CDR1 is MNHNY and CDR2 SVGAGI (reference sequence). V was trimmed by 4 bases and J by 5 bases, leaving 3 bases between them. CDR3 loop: CASSSRNTIYF. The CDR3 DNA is TGTGCCAGCAGTTCCCGAAACACCATATATTTT.

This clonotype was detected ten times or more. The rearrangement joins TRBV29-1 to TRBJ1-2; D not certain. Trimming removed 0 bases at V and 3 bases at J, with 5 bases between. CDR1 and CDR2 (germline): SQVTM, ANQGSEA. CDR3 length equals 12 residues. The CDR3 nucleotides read TGCAGCGTTGAAGACCGGGACTATGGCTACACCTTC. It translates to CSVEDRDYGYTF.

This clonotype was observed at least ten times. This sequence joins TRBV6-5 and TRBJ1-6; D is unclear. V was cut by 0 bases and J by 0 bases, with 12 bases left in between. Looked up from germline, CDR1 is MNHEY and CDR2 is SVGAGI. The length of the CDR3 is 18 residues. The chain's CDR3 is CASSYSGRHSSYNSPLHF. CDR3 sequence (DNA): TGTGCCAGCAGTTACTCGGGCAGGCATAGCTCCTATAATTCACCCCTCCACTTT.

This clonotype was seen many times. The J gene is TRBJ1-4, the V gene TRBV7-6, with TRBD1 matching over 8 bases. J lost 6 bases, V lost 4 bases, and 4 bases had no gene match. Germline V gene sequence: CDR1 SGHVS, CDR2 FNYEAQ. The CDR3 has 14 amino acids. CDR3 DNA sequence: TGTGCCAGCAGCTCACGACAGGGGTATGAAAAACTGTTTTTT. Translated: CASSSRQGYEKLFF.

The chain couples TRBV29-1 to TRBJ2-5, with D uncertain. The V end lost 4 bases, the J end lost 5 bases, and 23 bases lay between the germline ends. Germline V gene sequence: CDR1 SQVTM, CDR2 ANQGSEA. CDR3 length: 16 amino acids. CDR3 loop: CSVVSGILPRGETQYF. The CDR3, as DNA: TGCAGCGTTGTTAGTGGCATTCTCCCCCGTGGTGAGACCCAGTACTTC. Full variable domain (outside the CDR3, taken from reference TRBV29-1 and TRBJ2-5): SAVISQKPSRDICQRGTSLTIQCQVDSQVTMMFWYRQQPGQSLTLIATANQGSEATYESGFVIDKFPISRPNLTFSTLTVSNMSPEDSSIYLCSVVSGILPRGETQYFGPGTRLLVL.

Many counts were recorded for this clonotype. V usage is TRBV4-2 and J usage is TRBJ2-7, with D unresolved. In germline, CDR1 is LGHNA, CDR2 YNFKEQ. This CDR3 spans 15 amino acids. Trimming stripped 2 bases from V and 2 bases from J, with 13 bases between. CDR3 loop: CASSQRKVPPYEQYF. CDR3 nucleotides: TGTGCCAGCAGCCAACGCAAAGTTCCCCCCTACGAGCAGTACTTC.

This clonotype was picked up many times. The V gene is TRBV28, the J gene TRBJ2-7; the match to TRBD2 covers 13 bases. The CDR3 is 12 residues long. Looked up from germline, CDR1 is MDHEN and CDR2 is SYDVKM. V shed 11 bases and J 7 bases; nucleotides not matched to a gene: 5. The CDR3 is CASGLAGDEQYF. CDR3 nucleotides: TGTGCCTCCGGACTAGCGGGGGATGAGCAGTACTTC. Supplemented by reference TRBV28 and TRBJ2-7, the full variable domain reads DVKVTQSSRYLVKRTGEKVFLECVQDMDHENMFWYRQDPGLGLRLIYFSYDVKMKEKGDIPEGYSVSREKKERFSLILESASTNQTSMYLCASGLAGDEQYFGPGTRLTVT.

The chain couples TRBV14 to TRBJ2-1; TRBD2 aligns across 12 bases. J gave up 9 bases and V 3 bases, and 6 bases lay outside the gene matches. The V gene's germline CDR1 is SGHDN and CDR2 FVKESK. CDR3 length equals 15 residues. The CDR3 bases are TGTGCCAGCAGCCATCTAGCGGGGGGGCCGTTTGAGCAGTTCTTC. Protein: CASSHLAGGPFEQFF.

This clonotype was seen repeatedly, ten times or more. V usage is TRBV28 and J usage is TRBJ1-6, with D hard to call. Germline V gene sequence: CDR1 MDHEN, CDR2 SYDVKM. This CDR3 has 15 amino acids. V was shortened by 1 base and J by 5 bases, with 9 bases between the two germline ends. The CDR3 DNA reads TGTGCCAGCAGTTTATTGCCAGGAAATAATTCACCCCTCCACTTT. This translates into CASSLLPGNNSPLHF.

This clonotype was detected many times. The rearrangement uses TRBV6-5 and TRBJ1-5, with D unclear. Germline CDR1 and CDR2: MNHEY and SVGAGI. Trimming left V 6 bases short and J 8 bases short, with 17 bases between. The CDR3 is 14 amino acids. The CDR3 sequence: CASSPVMGGKPQHF. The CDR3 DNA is TGTGCCAGCAGCCCCGTTATGGGAGGGAAGCCCCAGCATTTT.

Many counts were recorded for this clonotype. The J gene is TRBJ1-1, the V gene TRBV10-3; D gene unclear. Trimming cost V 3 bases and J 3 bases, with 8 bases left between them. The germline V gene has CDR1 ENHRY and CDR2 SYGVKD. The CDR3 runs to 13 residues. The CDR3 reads CAISDGVDTEAFF. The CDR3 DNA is TGTGCCATCAGTGACGGGGTGGACACTGAAGCTTTCTTT.

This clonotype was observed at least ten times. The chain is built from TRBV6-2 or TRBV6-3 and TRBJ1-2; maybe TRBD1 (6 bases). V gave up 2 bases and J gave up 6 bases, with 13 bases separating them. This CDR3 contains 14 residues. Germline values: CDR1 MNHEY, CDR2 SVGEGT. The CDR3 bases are TGTGCCAGCAGTTACGGCGGGGGCGCGAATGGCTACACCTTC. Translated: CASSYGGGANGYTF.

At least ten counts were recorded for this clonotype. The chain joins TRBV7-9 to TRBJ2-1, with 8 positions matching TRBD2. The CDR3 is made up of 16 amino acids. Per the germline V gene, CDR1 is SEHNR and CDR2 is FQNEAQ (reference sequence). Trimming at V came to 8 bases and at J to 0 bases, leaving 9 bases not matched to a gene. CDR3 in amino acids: CASGGGPVSSYNEQFF. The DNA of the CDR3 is TGTGCCAGCGGCGGGGGGCCCGTGAGCTCCTACAATGAGCAGTTCTTC.

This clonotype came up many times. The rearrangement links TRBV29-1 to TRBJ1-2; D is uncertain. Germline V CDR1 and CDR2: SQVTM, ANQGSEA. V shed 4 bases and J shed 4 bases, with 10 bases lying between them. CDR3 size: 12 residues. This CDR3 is CSVVDRSYGYTF. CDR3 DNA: TGCAGCGTTGTTGACCGGAGCTATGGCTACACCTTC.

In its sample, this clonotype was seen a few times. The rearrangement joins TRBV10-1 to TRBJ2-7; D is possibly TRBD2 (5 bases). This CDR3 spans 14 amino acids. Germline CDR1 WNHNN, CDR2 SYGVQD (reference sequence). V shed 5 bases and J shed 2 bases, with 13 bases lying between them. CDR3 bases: TGCGCCAGCAGTAGGGAGAGGGCCGCCTACGAGCAGTACTTC. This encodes CASSRERAAYEQYF.